This T cell receptor beta chain was sequenced for a study of response to subunit inactivated influenza vaccine. Whole-study results and caveats: After each seasonal influenza vaccination, few new T cells are recruited, the authors suggested.

This clonotype was picked up a small number of times. Its antigen remains unidentified. MiXCR, applied by TCRdb to the RT-PCR reads, yields one record per CDR3 protein. The sample lists about 700,000 distinct CDR3 sequences, approximately 13% seen once, with around 6.5% in the top ten. The CDR3 runs 13 residues. V was clipped by 6 bases and J by 1 base, with 12 bases between them. In germline, CDR1 is DFQATT, CDR2 SNEGSKA (reference sequence). This receptor was taken from a man aged 50-60 years who received an inactivated influenza vaccine. Sequenced here: PBMCs from blood, sampled 14 to 15 days before vaccination. This chain links TRBV20-1 with TRBJ1-1; D is unresolved. CDR3 loop: CSALDVGNTEAFF. The CDR3 DNA is TGCAGTGCCCTTGACGTTGGGAACACTGAAGCTTTCTTT.